Presented here are 14 T cell receptor beta chains from one specimen sequenced in a study of breast tumors, draining lymph nodes, adjacent tissues. TCRdb reprocessed the multiplex PCR reads with MiXCR, giving one entry per CDR3 protein. The top ten hold 2.2% of the sample, which has about 130,000 distinct CDR3 sequences, around 20% seen once. Samples came from axillary lymph nodes draining the breast cancer. The material sequenced was axillary lymph node tissue. The receptors here all came from a female donor with breast cancer. Some clones in this sample may be carry-over from other donors' samples.

This clonotype was counted many times. The rearrangement joins TRBV2 to TRBJ1-6; weak D call: TRBD1 (6 bases). CDR3 length: 16 amino acids. Trimming stripped 4 bases from V and 3 bases from J, with 13 bases between. Germline V gene data show CDR1 as SNHLY and CDR2 as FYNNEI. The CDR3 here is CASSVFRDNYNSPLHF. CDR3 DNA: TGTGCCAGCAGTGTTTTTCGGGACAACTATAATTCACCCCTCCACTTT.

This clonotype was counted ten times or more. J is TRBJ2-5 and V is TRBV20-1; tentative D call: TRBD1 (6 bases). The CDR3 runs to 13 residues. Trimming removed 7 bases at V and 5 bases at J, with 17 bases between. The germline CDR1 and CDR2 sequences are DFQATT and SNEGSKA (reference sequence). The CDR3 reads CSGDKGGSETQYF. The CDR3 DNA follows: TGCAGTGGGGATAAAGGGGGTTCGGAGACCCAGTACTTC.

For the CDR3, the DNA is TGTGCCAGCAGACTCCGGACAGGGGGCGCCTACAATGAGCAGTTCTTC. Its translation is CASRLRTGGAYNEQFF. The chain uses TRBV27 and TRBJ2-1; TRBD1 matches 11 bases. The germline CDR1 and CDR2 sequences are MNHEY and SMNVEV (reference sequence). The CDR3 is made up of 16 amino acids. J gave up 2 bases and V 6 bases, and 6 bases lay outside the gene matches.

This clonotype has at least ten counts. The genes are TRBV10-1 and TRBJ2-7; 8 nucleotides line up with TRBD2. Germline CDR1 reads WNHNN; CDR2 reads SYGVQD (reference sequence). This CDR3 is 14 amino acids long. V gave up 2 bases and J gave up 6 bases; unmatched junction bases: 6. CDR3 sequence reads: CASSESGRWSEQYF. CDR3 nucleotide sequence: TGCGCCAGCAGTGAGAGCGGGAGATGGAGCGAGCAGTACTTC.

To note about this clonotype: Given a much more abundant clone one base away, this may be a read error. The rearrangement links TRBV5-1 to TRBJ1-4; 9 bases map to TRBD1. The CDR3 totals 16 residues. V lost 4 bases, J lost 4 bases, and 8 bases stayed unmatched. Germline CDR1 SGHRS, CDR2 YFSETQ. CDR3 protein: CASSGGQGSCNEKLFF. The CDR3 DNA follows: TGCGCCAGCAGCGGCGGACAGGGGTCATGTAATGAAAAACTGTTTTTT.

At least ten counts were recorded for this clonotype. The genes are TRBV27 and TRBJ2-1, with 11 bases matching TRBD2. This CDR3 contains 15 residues. The germline gives CDR1 MNHEY, CDR2 SMNVEV (reference sequence). V lost 6 bases and J lost 4; bases outside the gene matches: 5. The DNA for the CDR3 is TGTGCCAGCAGGAAGGGACTAGCGGCTTACAATGAGCAGTTCTTC. Residues: CASRKGLAAYNEQFF.

CDR3 nucleotides: TGCGCCAGCGGGGAGTGGAGCAATCAGCCCCAGCATTTT. Translation: CASGEWSNQPQHF. The rearrangement joins TRBV10-2 to TRBJ1-5; D is ambiguous. V lost 8 bases and J 1 base, leaving 9 bases between the germline ends. Germline V gene data show CDR1 as WSHSY and CDR2 as SAAADI. The length of the CDR3 is 13 residues.

Note on this clonotype: A much larger clone differs from this one at a single base, so this may be a read error. V usage is TRBV7-3 and J usage is TRBJ2-3; no definite D call. Per germline, CDR1 SGHTA and CDR2 FQGTGA. The V end lost 5 bases, the J end lost 6 bases, and 24 bases lay between the germline ends. CDR3 length: 17 residues. CDR3 bases: TGTGCCAGCAGCATAAATCATGAGGTGCTGGTTGATGATACGCAGTATTTT. This translates into CASSINHEVLVDDTQYF.

The table lists this clonotype with a few counts. This chain joins TRBV28 and TRBJ1-3, with no clear D. The CDR3 spans 14 residues. V gave up 2 bases and J gave up 1 base, with 6 bases separating them. CDR1 is MDHEN, CDR2 SYDVKM, per germline. The CDR3 loop reads CASSLEFSGNTIYF. CDR3 DNA sequence: TGTGCCAGCAGTTTAGAGTTTTCTGGAAACACCATATATTTT.

This clonotype was seen many times. The chain is built from TRBV9 and TRBJ1-2, with unresolved D. Germline V gene data show CDR1 as SGDLS and CDR2 as YYNGEE. V dropped 3 bases and J dropped 13 bases, with 4 bases sitting between them. This CDR3 has 8 residues. DNA of the CDR3: TGTGCCAGCAGCGCGAGCACCTTC. This codes for CASSASTF. Together with reference TRBV9 and TRBJ1-2, the CDR3 gives the full variable domain: DSGVTQTPKHLITATGQRVTLRCSPRSGDLSVYWYQQSLDQGLQFLIQYYNGEERAKGNILERFSAQQFPDLHSELNLSSLELGDSALYFCASSASTFGSGTRLTVV.

This clonotype was recorded many times. The chain uses TRBV7-9 and TRBJ2-1; D might be TRBD1 (5 bases). The CDR3 spans 11 residues. Germline V gene data show CDR1 as SEHNR and CDR2 as FQNEAQ (reference sequence). The ends were cut back, 7 bases at V and 9 bases at J, with 10 bases in the middle. CDR3 in amino acids: CASNLQAEQFF. For the CDR3, the DNA is TGTGCCAGCAACCTACAGGCTGAGCAGTTCTTC. Combining the CDR3 with reference TRBV7-9 and TRBJ2-1 gives the whole variable domain DTGVSQNPRHKITKRGQNVTFRCDPISEHNRLYWYRQTLGQGPEFLTYFQNEAQLEKSRLLSDRFSAERPKGSFSTLEIQRTEQGDSAMYLCASNLQAEQFFGPGTRLTVL.

The table lists this clonotype with many counts. The V gene is TRBV9, the J gene TRBJ2-1; TRBD2 matches 8 bases. J lost 2 bases, V lost 0 bases, and 1 base had no gene match. The CDR3 covers 15 residues. Per the germline V gene, CDR1 is SGDLS and CDR2 is YYNGEE. CDR3 residues: CASSVGSGTYNEQFF. CDR3 coding DNA: TGTGCCAGCAGCGTAGGTAGCGGGACCTACAATGAGCAGTTCTTC. The variable domain in full, completed from reference TRBV9 and TRBJ2-1, reads DSGVTQTPKHLITATGQRVTLRCSPRSGDLSVYWYQQSLDQGLQFLIQYYNGEERAKGNILERFSAQQFPDLHSELNLSSLELGDSALYFCASSVGSGTYNEQFFGPGTRLTVL.

This clonotype was seen at least ten times. This chain joins TRBV30 and TRBJ2-3, with a possible D match to TRBD1 (6 bases). The V end was cut by 3 bases, the J end by 3 bases, with 16 bases between. Germline V gene sequence: CDR1 GTSNPN, CDR2 SVGIG (reference sequence). This CDR3 spans 15 amino acids. Here the CDR3 reads CAWSQGPKGTDTQYF. The CDR3 bases are TGTGCCTGGAGCCAGGGGCCTAAGGGAACAGATACGCAGTATTTT.

The J gene is TRBJ1-5, the V gene TRBV28; 8 bases match TRBD1. The germline V gene encodes CDR1 MDHEN and CDR2 SYDVKM. There are 16 residues in the CDR3. The trim removed 3 bases at V and 3 bases at J, leaving 7 bases unmatched. The DNA of the CDR3 is TGTGCCAGCAGTTTCGGACAGGGATCGTTCAATCAGCCCCAGCATTTT. It encodes CASSFGQGSFNQPQHF.